A selection of T cell receptor beta chains follows, all from one sample in a study of blood T cell repertoires in COVID-19. The assay was immunoSEQ multiplex PCR, and TCRdb's table has in-frame clones only and misses some. The sample has about 140,000 clones, approximately 89% seen once. Sequenced material: peripheral blood. The receptors derive from a human donor in a cohort sampled during active COVID-19. Both conserved end residues are part of each CDR3. A D gene is named only where the DNA matches it firmly. Rows give clone size only sometimes, using once, few, many, or a class for an expanded clone.

V gene,D gene,clone size,J gene,CDR3 DNA,CDR3 protein
TRBV11-1,TRBD1,many,TRBJ1-6,TGTGCCAGCAGCCTACAGGGGCCCCGCAATTCACCCCTCCACTTT,CASSLQGPRNSPLHF
TRBV5-4,TRBD1,.,TRBJ1-1,TGTGCCAGCAGCTTGGCCTACCAGGGGGCCGGGAACACTGAAGCTTTCTTT,CASSLAYQGAGNTEAFF
TRBV4-2,TRBD2,.,TRBJ2-7,TGTGCCAGCAGCCAAGTGGCTAGCGGGTGGAGCTCCTACGAGCAGTACTTC,CASSQVASGWSSYEQYF
TRBV2,TRBD1,.,TRBJ1-3,TGTGCCAGCAGAGAATCTACAGGGGGAGGCGGAAACACCATATATTTT,CASRESTGGGGNTIYF
TRBV9,TRBD2,.,TRBJ2-1,TGTGCCAGCAGCGTAGGTAGCGGGGTGAGGGGCAATGAGCAGTTCTTC,CASSVGSGVRGNEQFF
TRBV9,TRBD1,.,TRBJ2-5,TGTGCCAGCAGCGTGACAGGGGGTCCCTACCAAGAGACCCAGTACTTC,CASSVTGGPYQETQYF
TRBV5-6,TRBD1,.,TRBJ1-4,TGTGCCAGCCTTTCTTCTGGGACAGCTAATGAAAAACTGTTTTTT,CASLSSGTANEKLFF
TRBV5-1,.,.,TRBJ1-1,TGCGCCAGCAGCTTACTCGGCAGGGGAGTTGTTAGTAGCACTGAAGCTTTCTTT,CASSLLGRGVVSSTEAFF
TRBV7-8,TRBD1,.,TRBJ1-1,TGTGCCAGCAGCGTAAACAGGGGGTGGGACACTGAAGCTTTCTTT,CASSVNRGWDTEAFF
TRBV15,TRBD1,.,TRBJ1-2,TGTGCCACCAGCATCACAGGGGACGATGGCTACACCTTC,CATSITGDDGYTF
TRBV12-3/TRBV12-4,.,.,TRBJ1-1,TGTGCCAGCAGTCCAGAGGGGAGGGGTGCTTTCTTT,CASSPEGRGAFF
TRBV29-1,TRBD1,.,TRBJ2-7,TGCAGCGTTGAAGGACAGGGGGCGGGGGAGCAGTACTTC,CSVEGQGAGEQYF
TRBV29-1,TRBD2,.,TRBJ2-3,TGCAGCGTTGTGGGGGGCCTAGCGGGGGAGATCACAGATACGCAGTATTTT,CSVVGGLAGEITDTQYF
TRBV3-1/TRBV3-2,TRBD1,.,TRBJ2-3,TGTGCCAGCAGCCAATACAGGGGTGGAAGCACAGATACGCAGTATTTT,CASSQYRGGSTDTQYF
TRBV7-2,.,once,TRBJ2-3,TGTGCCAGCAGCTCGTTAGGGGATTCCACAGATACGCAGTATTTT,CASSSLGDSTDTQYF
TRBV15,TRBD1,.,TRBJ2-3,TGTGCCACCAGCGTAGGACAGGGTGGGACAGATACGCAGTATTTT,CATSVGQGGTDTQYF
TRBV5-4,.,.,TRBJ2-1,TGTGCCAGCAGCTTAACTTCGTTGAACAATGAGCAGTTCTTC,CASSLTSLNNEQFF
TRBV2,TRBD1,.,TRBJ2-5,TGTGCCAGCAGTATTCCGGGACAGGGGGAGACCCAGTACTTC,CASSIPGQGETQYF
TRBV3-1/TRBV3-2,TRBD1,.,TRBJ1-3,TGTGCCAGCAGCCCCCCCGGGACAGGGACTGGAAACACCATATATTTT,CASSPPGTGTGNTIYF
TRBV15,TRBD1,few,TRBJ1-5,TGTGCCACCAGCAGGACGACAGGGGTCAATCAGCCCCAGCATTTT,CATSRTTGVNQPQHF
TRBV18,.,.,TRBJ1-1,TGTGCCAGCTCACCAGGACATCAGAACACTGAAGCTTTCTTT,CASSPGHQNTEAFF
TRBV6-6,.,.,TRBJ2-2,TGTGCCAGCAGTTACTCGAGCGACTCCCCACTCGAGCTGTTTTTT,CASSYSSDSPLELFF
TRBV23-1,TRBD2,.,TRBJ2-7,TGCGCCAGCAGTCAATCGGTGGGACTACCGAGGTGCGAGCAGTACTTC,CASSQSVGLPRCEQYF
TRBV2,TRBD2,.,TRBJ2-3,TGTGCCACCCCACCCCAGCGGGGGCCCACAGATACGCAGTATTTT,CATPPQRGPTDTQYF
TRBV3-1/TRBV3-2,TRBD1,once,TRBJ2-5,TGTGCCAGCAGAGGGGGACAGGGGTCCGGGGAGACCCAGTACTTC,CASRGGQGSGETQYF
TRBV10-2,.,.,TRBJ2-3,TGCGCCAGCAAAAGGACTACGACTAGCACAGATACGCAGTATTTT,CASKRTTTSTDTQYF
TRBV11-2,TRBD1,.,TRBJ2-7,TGTGCCAGCAGCTTGAATATCCCGGGACAGGGACGTGGCGAGCAGTACTTC,CASSLNIPGQGRGEQYF
TRBV6-2/TRBV6-3,.,.,TRBJ1-2,TGTGCCAGCAGTACGAACTGGGCAAGCGGCTACACCTTC,CASSTNWASGYTF
TRBV13,.,.,TRBJ1-1,TGTGCCAGCAGCTTAGGGCGGTCCCCATTAGGAGCTTTCTTT,CASSLGRSPLGAFF
TRBV12-3/TRBV12-4,TRBD2,once,TRBJ2-3,TGTGCCAGCGCTAGCGGGGGCAGAGATACGCAGTATTTT,CASASGGRDTQYF
TRBV9,.,once,TRBJ1-6,TGTGCCAGCAGCGTTTTCCCGGGTAGCCGGGACAAAAATTCACCCCTCCACTTT,CASSVFPGSRDKNSPLHF
TRBV6-2/TRBV6-3,TRBD1,.,TRBJ1-5,TGTGCCAGCAGTTATACAGGGGTTCAGCCCCAGCATTTT,CASSYTGVQPQHF
TRBV9,.,.,TRBJ1-1,TGTGCCAGCAGCCTACAGGGACGGGACACTGAAGCTTTCTTT,CASSLQGRDTEAFF
TRBV21-1,.,.,TRBJ2-3,TGTGCCAGCAGCAAAGAGGCTACTAGCGGCCCGCCCAGACACACAGATACGCAGTATTTT,CASSKEATSGPPRHTDTQYF
TRBV10-3,.,.,TRBJ2-5,TGTGCCATCAGCCAGAACCAAGAGACCCAGTACTTC,CAISQNQETQYF
TRBV5-6,TRBD1,.,TRBJ1-1,TGTGCCAGCAGCTCGACAGGGCTTTACACTGAAGCTTTCTTT,CASSSTGLYTEAFF
TRBV5-8,.,.,TRBJ1-2,TGTGCCAGCAGCTTTTTGGGCAGGGAAGGCTACACCTTC,CASSFLGREGYTF
TRBV5-6,TRBD1,.,TRBJ1-2,TGTGCCAGCAGCCCCTTAGGACAGGGCCCGGCGGGCTACACCTTC,CASSPLGQGPAGYTF
TRBV5-1,TRBD1,.,TRBJ1-2,TGCGCCAGCAGCCCCGGACAGGACTATGGCTACACCTTC,CASSPGQDYGYTF
TRBV27,.,.,TRBJ2-5,TGTGCCAGCAGCTCGTCGGGACACTCGGCAGAGACCCAGTACTTC,CASSSSGHSAETQYF
TRBV19,.,.,TRBJ2-1,TGTGCCAGTAGTATAGGGGCCTACTACAATGAGCAGTTCTTC,CASSIGAYYNEQFF
TRBV19,.,.,TRBJ2-1,TGTGCCAGTAGTATGGGAGTGCGACTCTACAATGAGCAGTTCTTC,CASSMGVRLYNEQFF
TRBV9,TRBD2,.,TRBJ2-1,TGTGCCAGCAGCGTAGCCCCAGACGCTAGCGGGGTGAATGAGCAGTTCTTC,CASSVAPDASGVNEQFF
TRBV6-5,.,once,TRBJ1-2,TGTGCCAGCACTCCTCGGGGGGGAGCTCGAGGCTACACCTTC,CASTPRGGARGYTF
TRBV7-2,TRBD1,.,TRBJ2-1,TGTGCCAGCCGGGACAGTGGGTACAATGAGCAGTTCTTC,CASRDSGYNEQFF